The sequence of this TCR beta chain was determined in a study of shared clonotypes between healthy human individuals. From germline, CDR1 is SNHLY and CDR2 FYNNEI. Trimming left V 3 bases short and J 4 bases short, with 6 bases between. This CDR3 is 12 amino acids long. Notes on this clone: The same CDR3 can be traced to other DNA sequences in this sample.

The table came from immunoSEQ multiplex PCR; TCRdb's copy has only in-frame clones and leaves some out. The sample holds over 2 million clones, 85% to 95% seen once. This sequence originates from a man between 18 and 29 years old in good health. This rearrangement joins TRBV2 to TRBJ2-5; no clear D. The sample was naive CD4+ T cells sorted from blood. The subset here: CD45RA+ positively selected. The CDR3 nucleotides read TGTGCCAGCAGTGAGGGTGGAGAGACCCAGTACTTC. Amino acids: CASSEGGETQYF.